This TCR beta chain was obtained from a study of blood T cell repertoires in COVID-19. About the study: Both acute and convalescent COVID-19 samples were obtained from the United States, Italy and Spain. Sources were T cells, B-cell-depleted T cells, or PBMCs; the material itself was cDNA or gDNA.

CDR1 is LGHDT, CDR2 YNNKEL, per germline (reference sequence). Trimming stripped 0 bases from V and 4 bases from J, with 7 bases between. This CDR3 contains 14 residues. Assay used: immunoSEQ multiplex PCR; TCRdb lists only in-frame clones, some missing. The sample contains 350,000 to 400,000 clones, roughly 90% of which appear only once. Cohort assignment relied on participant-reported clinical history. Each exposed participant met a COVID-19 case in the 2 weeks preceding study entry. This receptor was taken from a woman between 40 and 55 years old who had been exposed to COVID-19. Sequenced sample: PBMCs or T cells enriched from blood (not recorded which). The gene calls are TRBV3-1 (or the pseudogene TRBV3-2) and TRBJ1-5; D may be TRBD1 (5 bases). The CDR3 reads CASSQDGGNQPQHF. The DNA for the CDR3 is TGTGCCAGCAGCCAAGATGGGGGGAATCAGCCCCAGCATTTT.